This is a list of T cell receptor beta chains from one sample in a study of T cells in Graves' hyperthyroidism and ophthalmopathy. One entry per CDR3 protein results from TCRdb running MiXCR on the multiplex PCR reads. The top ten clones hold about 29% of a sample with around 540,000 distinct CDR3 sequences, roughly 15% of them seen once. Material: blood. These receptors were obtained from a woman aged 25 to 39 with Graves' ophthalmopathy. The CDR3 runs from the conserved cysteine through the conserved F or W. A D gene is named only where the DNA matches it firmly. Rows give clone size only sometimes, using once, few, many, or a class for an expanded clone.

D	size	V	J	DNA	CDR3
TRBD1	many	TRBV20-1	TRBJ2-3	TGCAGTGCTACAAGGGACAGGGGGGGGGAGGCGGATACGCAGTATTTT	CSATRDRGGEADTQYF
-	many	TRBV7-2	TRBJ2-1	TGTGCCAGCAGCTTAATCGAGGGCTATGAGCAGTTCTTC	CASSLIEGYEQFF
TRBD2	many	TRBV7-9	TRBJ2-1	TGTGCCAGCAGCTTTGGACAACTAGCGGGAGGGCCTAGTGAGCAGTTCTTC	CASSFGQLAGGPSEQFF
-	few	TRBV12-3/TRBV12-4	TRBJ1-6	TGTGCCAGCAGTTTTGGTTCACCCCTCCACTTT	CASSFGSPLHF
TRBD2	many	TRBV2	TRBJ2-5	TGTGCCAGCACCCGACTAGCGGGAGGGCCCCAGTACTTC	CASTRLAGGPQYF
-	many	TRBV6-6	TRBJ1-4	TGTGCCAGCAGTTACTCGGCGTTAGGGGCTGAAAAACTGTTTTTT	CASSYSALGAEKLFF
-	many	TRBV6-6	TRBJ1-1	TGTGCCAGCAGTTACTCGATTGGGATGAACACTGAAGCTTTCTTT	CASSYSIGMNTEAFF
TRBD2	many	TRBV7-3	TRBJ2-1	TGTGCCAGCAGCCCGATAGCGGGGCCAAGGGGGAATGAGCAGTTCTTC	CASSPIAGPRGNEQFF
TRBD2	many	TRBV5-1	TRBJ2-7	TGCGCCAGCAGACTAGCGGAGAGCGGGTTTGCGAGCGAGCAGTACTTC	CASRLAESGFASEQYF
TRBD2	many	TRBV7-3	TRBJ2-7	TGTGCCAGCAGCCTGCTAGCGGGAGTCAACGAGCAGTACTTC	CASSLLAGVNEQYF
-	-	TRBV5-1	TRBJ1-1	TGCGCCAGCAGCTTGGGGACAGACTTCACTGAAGCTTTCTTT	CASSLGTDFTEAFF
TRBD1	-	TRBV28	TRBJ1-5	TGTGCCAGCAGTCCGGGGACAGGGAACAATCAGCCCCAGCATTTT	CASSPGTGNNQPQHF
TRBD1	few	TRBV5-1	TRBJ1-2	TGCGCCAGCAGCTTGGCCTCGACAGGGAATGGCTACACCTTC	CASSLASTGNGYTF
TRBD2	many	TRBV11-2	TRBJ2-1	TGTGCCAGCAGCTTCACTAGCGGGCGCTACAATGAGCAGTTCTTC	CASSFTSGRYNEQFF
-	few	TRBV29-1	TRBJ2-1	TGCAGCGTTTTAGGGGGTGACAATGAGCAGTTCTTC	CSVLGGDNEQFF
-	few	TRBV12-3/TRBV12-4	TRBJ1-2	TGTGCCAGCAGTTTAATGGCTTCTAACTATGGCTACACCTTC	CASSLMASNYGYTF
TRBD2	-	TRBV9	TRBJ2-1	TGTGCCGGCAGCGTTTCACAGCGGGACGGAGAGCAGTTCTTC	CAGSVSQRDGEQFF
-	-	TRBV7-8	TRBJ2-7	TGTGCCAGCAGCTTAGCGGGAGAGAGCTCCTACGAGCAGTACTTC	CASSLAGESSYEQYF
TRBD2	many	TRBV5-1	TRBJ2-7	TGCGCCAGCAGCGCTAGAACTAGCGGGAACTCCTACGAGCAGTACTTC	CASSARTSGNSYEQYF
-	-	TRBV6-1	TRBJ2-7	TGTGCCAGCAGTCAATATCGAGTAGGTCGGAGCTCCTACGAGCAGTACTTC	CASSQYRVGRSSYEQYF
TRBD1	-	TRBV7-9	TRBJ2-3	TGTGCCAGCAGCTTTAGACAGGGGGGCACAGATACGCAGTATTTT	CASSFRQGGTDTQYF
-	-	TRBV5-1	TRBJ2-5	TGCGCCAGCAGCTTGGCCGGATTCAAAGAGACCCAGTACTTC	CASSLAGFKETQYF
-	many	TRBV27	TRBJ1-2	TGTGCCAGCAGTGTTACACGGGTCTATGGCTACACCTTC	CASSVTRVYGYTF
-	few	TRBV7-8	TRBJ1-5	TGTGCCAGCAGCTTAGCTGAGTGGGCGCGCAATCAGCCCCAGCATTTT	CASSLAEWARNQPQHF
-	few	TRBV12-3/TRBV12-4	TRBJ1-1	TGTGCCAGCAGTTCGACACAGAACACTGAAGCTTTCTTT	CASSSTQNTEAFF
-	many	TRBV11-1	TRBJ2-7	TGTGCCAGCAGCTCTCGACAGGCCATCTACGAGCAGTACTTC	CASSSRQAIYEQYF
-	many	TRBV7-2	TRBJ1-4	TGTGCCAGCAGCTTAAGTAGGGAAAAACTGTTTTTT	CASSLSREKLFF
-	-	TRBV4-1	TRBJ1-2	TGCGCCAGCAGCCAAGGTGTACTGACGTTCGATGGCTACACCTTC	CASSQGVLTFDGYTF
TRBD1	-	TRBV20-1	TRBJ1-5	TGCAGTGCTCCGGGACAGGGTGATCAGCCCCAGCATTTT	CSAPGQGDQPQHF
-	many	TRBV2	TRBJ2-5	TGTGCCAGCAAAAAGGGGATTGAGACCCAGTACTTC	CASKKGIETQYF
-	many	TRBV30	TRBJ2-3	TGTGCCTTACTACTACAGGGCTCAGATACGCAGTATTTT	CALLLQGSDTQYF
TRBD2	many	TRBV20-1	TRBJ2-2	TGCAGTGCTAGAGATGGAGTAGCGGGAGTATCCACCGGGGAGCTGTTTTTT	CSARDGVAGVSTGELFF
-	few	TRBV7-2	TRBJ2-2	TGTGCCAGCAGCCATTTCTTTGGGGAGCTGTTTTTT	CASSHFFGELFF
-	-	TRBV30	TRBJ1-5	TGTGCCTGGAGTGTTTGGGGAAATCAGCCCCAGCATTTT	CAWSVWGNQPQHF
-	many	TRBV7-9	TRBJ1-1	TGTGCCAGCAGCTTAGATGGGGTTGGGTCCACTGAAGCTTTCTTT	CASSLDGVGSTEAFF
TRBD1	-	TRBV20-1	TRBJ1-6	TGCAGTGCTAGAGATGGGGGACAGGGAACTTCACCCCTCCACTTT	CSARDGGQGTSPLHF
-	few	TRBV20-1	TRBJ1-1	TGCAGTGCTAGACCGGGATTTAACACTGAAGCTTTCTTT	CSARPGFNTEAFF
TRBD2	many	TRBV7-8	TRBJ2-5	TGTGCCAGCAAGACTAGCGGGAAAGAGACCCAGTACTTC	CASKTSGKETQYF
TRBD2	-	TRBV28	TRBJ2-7	TGTGCCAGCAGTCGCCTAGCGGGAGGCCCGAGCTCCTACGAGCAGTACTTC	CASSRLAGGPSSYEQYF
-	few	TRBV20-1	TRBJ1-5	TGCAGTGCTAGAGGACGGTTCGTGGCCCAGCATTTT	CSARGRFVAQHF
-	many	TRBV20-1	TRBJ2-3	TGCAGTGCTAGAGATGTCCGAGGGGGTAGGACAGATACGCAGTATTTT	CSARDVRGGRTDTQYF
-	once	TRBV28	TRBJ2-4	TGTGCCAGCAGTCTACCGGGACGGAGGGACCTAGCCAAAAACATTCAGTACTTC	CASSLPGRRDLAKNIQYF
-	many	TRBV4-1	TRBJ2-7	TGCGCCAGCAGCCAAATAGACCTCGTGGGCGAGCAGTACTTC	CASSQIDLVGEQYF
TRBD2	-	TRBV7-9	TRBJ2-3	TGTGCCAGCAGCTCGGGACTAGCGGCGGGCACAGATACGCAGTATTTT	CASSSGLAAGTDTQYF
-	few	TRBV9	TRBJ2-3	TGTGCCAGCAGCGTCCTAACATCAAGGGTGGATACGCAGTATTTT	CASSVLTSRVDTQYF
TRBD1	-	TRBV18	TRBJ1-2	TGTGCCAGCTCACCACCGAGGCAGGGGGCTCTGCTGCGCGGCTACACCTTC	CASSPPRQGALLRGYTF
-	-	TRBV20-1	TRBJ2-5	TGCAGTGCTGATGGTTCGGTGAGCGGGCAAGAGACCCAGTACTTC	CSADGSVSGQETQYF
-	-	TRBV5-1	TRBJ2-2	TGCGCCAGCCGGAAGGCAGGGGAGCCCGGGGAGCTGTTTTTT	CASRKAGEPGELFF
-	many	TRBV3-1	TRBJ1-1	TGTGCCAGCAGCCAAGATCTTAAAAACACTGAAGCTTTCTTT	CASSQDLKNTEAFF